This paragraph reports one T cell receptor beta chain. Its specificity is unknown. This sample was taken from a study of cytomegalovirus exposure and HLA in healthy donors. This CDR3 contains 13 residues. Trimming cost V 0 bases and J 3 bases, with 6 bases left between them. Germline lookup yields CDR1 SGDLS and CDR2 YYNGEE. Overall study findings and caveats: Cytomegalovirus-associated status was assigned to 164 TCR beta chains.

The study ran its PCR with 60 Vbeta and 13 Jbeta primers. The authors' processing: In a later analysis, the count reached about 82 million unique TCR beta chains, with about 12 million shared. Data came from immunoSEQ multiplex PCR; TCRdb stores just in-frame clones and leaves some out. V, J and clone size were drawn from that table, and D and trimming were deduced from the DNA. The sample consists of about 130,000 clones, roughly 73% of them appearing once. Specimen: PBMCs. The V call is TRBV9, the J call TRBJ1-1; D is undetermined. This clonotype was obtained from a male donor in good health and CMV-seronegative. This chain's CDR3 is CASSVVVDTEAFF. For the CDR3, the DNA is TGTGCCAGCAGCGTAGTAGTGGACACTGAAGCTTTCTTT.